The present TCR beta chain was sequenced within a study of T-cell memory formation after mild COVID-19 (dated by TCRdb to 2020 to 2023). About the full investigation: TCR sequence clusters from the two donors were found to be largely donor specific. The cohort comprised two young, previously healthy adult volunteers, one female and one male. In a couple of donors, T-cell clones that expanded and contracted after mild COVID-19 were followed by sequencing TCRalpha and TCRbeta repertoires longitudinally.

About this clonotype: Which antigen it targets is not known. The record has no base qualities; no much larger clone is one base away.

Sequencing was performed on an Illumina NovaSeq 6000. Using 5'RACE with constant-segment primers, TCRalpha and TCRbeta cDNA libraries were constructed, with sample barcodes and unique molecular identifiers added in the process. Trizol reagent was used to extract RNA from every sample. Library amplification was performed in two PCR steps, and a second sample barcode and Illumina TruSeq adapters were introduced in the second step. Sequencing of the libraries was done on an Illumina NovaSeq, producing 2 x 150 bp paired-end reads. Processing in the source paper ran as follows. With migec v1.2.7, reads were demultiplexed and then collapsed into UMI-guided consensus sequences. With mixcr v2.1.11, UMI consensuses were aligned to TRA and TRB V and J templates and assembled into clonotypes. Clonotypes were classified as expanded or contracted when called significant by both edgeR and NoisET, with noise models trained on biological replicates. For edgeR calls, the thresholds were a false discovery rate-adjusted p below 0.01 and a log2 fold-change of 1. As an exploratory analysis of dynamics, max-normalized trajectories of the 1000 most abundant clonotypes were examined by PCA with hierarchical clustering. Separately sequenced CD4+ and CD8+ repertoires were used to assign the CD4 or CD8 phenotype of responding clones. Starting from the raw public reads, TCRdb applied fastp trimming at Q25, assembled clones with MiXCR and retained in-frame beta chains. Each CDR3 protein gets just one entry, which takes the most common genes and DNA from the rows behind it. V and J calls and clone size were set by TCRdb, not the authors. The sample table contains around 300,000 distinct CDR3 sequences; only one count was recorded for roughly a fifth of them. 20% to 25% of the sample is in the top ten clones.

The full study reports these points: Contracting CD4+ clones were located mainly in the CM and EM memory subsets, whereas CD8+ clones were found to be enriched in EMRA. Only a couple of mild cases were covered in the study, and larger cohorts including severe cases with pre-infection samples were considered necessary. Whether the second-wave clones peaking on day 37 were SARS-CoV-2 specific was not confirmed. Some responding clones were found in pre-infection memory, which suggests that pre-existing cross-reactive memory T cells took part in the SARS-CoV-2 response. Balanced CD4/CD8 phenotypes were observed for clones contracting from day 15 to 85, whereas a bias towards CD4+ was observed for a second wave of clones expanding from day 15 to 37.

Ficoll-Paque density gradient centrifugation was the method used to isolate PBMCs. This clonotype originated in a man aged 18 to 30 who had mild COVID-19 (a few samples of this study predate the infection). The sample titles of this study are shuffled in the database, so cell type and time point are left out; the donor was told from shared clones. The sequenced sample was PBMCs or a T cell subset sorted from them (not recorded which).

The DNA sequence follows: TGTGCCTGGAGCCCCGGGCGTAGCTCTGGAAACACCATATATTTT. Translated, this gives CAWSPGRSSGNTIYF. The receptor chain draws on TRBV30 and TRBJ1-3; no D gene can be assigned with confidence. Spanning cysteine to phenylalanine, the CDR3 consists of 15 amino acids. The CDR3 DNA has 45 bases and is translated from base 1. V loses 3 bases of germline sequence and J loses 0 bases, and the interval between the two ends is 12 bases. The germline V gene (reference sequence) supplies CDR1 GTSNPN and CDR2 SVGIG.